This TCR beta chain was retrieved from a study of cytomegalovirus exposure and HLA in healthy donors. Findings and caveats of the study: Later analysis demonstrated an association between a missense DCLRE1C variant and TCR beta V- and J-gene trimming.

The PCR had 60 Vbeta and 13 Jbeta primers. Using immunoSEQ multiplex PCR, the repertoire was profiled, and TCRdb retains in-frame clones only, with some absent. The table shows about 160,000 clones, with 75% occurring only once. Germline V CDR1 and CDR2: SGHTA, FQGTGA. V lost 3 bases to trimming and J lost 5 bases; unmatched junction nucleotides: 6. The CDR3 consists of 14 residues. On this clone: Its target is not known.

The gene calls are TRBV7-3 and TRBJ2-7; 8 positions agree with TRBD1. This receptor was identified in a woman aged 45-65 years in good health and CMV-seropositive. Sequenced sample: PBMCs. CDR3 amino acids: CASSLDRASDEQYF. The CDR3 DNA reads TGTGCCAGCAGCTTGGACAGGGCATCGGACGAGCAGTACTTC.